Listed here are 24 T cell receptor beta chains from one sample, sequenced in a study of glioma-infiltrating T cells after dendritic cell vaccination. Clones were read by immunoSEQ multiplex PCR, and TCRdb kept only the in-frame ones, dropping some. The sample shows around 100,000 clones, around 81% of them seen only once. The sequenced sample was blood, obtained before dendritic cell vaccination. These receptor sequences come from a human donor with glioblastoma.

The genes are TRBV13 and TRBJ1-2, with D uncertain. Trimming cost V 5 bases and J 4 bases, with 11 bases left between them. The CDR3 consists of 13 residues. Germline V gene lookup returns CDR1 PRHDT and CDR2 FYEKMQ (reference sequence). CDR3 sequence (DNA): TGTGCCAGCAGCGAACAGCCCATCTATGGCTACACCTTC. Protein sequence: CASSEQPIYGYTF.

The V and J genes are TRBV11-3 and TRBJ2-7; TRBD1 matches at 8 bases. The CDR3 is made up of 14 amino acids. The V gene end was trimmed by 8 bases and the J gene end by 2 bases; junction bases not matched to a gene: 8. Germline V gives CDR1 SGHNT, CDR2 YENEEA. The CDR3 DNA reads TGTGCCAGCCGAGACAGGGGCAACCCCTACGAGCAGTACTTC. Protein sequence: CASRDRGNPYEQYF.

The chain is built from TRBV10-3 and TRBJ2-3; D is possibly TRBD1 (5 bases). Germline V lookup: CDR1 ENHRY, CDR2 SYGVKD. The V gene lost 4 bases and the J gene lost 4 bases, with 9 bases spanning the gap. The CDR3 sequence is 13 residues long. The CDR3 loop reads CAISVRGSDTQYF. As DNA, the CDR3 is TGTGCCATCAGTGTAAGGGGCTCAGATACGCAGTATTTT.

The CDR3 sequence is CAWRDTNTEAFF. The DNA for the CDR3 is TGTGCCTGGAGGGACACTAACACTGAAGCTTTCTTT. The rearrangement uses TRBV30 and TRBJ1-1; D is possibly TRBD1 (5 bases). Germline V gives CDR1 GTSNPN, CDR2 SVGIG (reference sequence). V was pared by 3 bases and J by 2 bases, with 7 bases between. This CDR3 is 12 amino acids long.

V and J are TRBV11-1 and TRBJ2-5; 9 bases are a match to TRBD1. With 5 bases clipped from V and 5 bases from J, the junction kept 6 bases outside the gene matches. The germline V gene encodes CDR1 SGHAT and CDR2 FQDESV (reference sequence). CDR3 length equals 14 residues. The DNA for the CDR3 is TGTGCCAGCAGCGACCGGGACAGGGCGGAGACCCAGTACTTC. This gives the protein CASSDRDRAETQYF.

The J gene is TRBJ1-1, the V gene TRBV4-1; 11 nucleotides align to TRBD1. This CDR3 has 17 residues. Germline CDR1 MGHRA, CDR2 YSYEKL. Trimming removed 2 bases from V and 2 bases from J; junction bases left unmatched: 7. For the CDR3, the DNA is TGCGCCAGCAGCCAAAGCGGGACAGGGGGAGTTAACACTGAAGCTTTCTTT. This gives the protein CASSQSGTGGVNTEAFF.

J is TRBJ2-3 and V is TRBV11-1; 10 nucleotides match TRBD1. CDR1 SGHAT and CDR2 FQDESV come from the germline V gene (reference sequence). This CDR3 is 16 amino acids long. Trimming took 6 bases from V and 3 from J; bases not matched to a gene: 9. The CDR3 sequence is CASSRDPGQGTDTQYF. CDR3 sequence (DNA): TGTGCCAGCAGTCGAGATCCGGGACAGGGGACAGATACGCAGTATTTT.

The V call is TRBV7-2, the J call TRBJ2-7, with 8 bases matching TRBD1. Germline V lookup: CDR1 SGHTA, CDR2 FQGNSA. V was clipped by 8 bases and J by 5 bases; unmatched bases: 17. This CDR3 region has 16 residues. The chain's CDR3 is CASQPLGDRSAHEQYF. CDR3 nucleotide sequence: TGTGCCAGCCAACCTCTGGGGGACAGGTCTGCCCACGAGCAGTACTTC.

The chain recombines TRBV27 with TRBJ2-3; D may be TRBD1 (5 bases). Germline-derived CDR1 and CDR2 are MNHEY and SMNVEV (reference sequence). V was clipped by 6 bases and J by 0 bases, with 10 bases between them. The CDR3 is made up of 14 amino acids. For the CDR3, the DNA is TGTGCCAGCAGGCAGGGCGTTAGCACAGATACGCAGTATTTT. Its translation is CASRQGVSTDTQYF.

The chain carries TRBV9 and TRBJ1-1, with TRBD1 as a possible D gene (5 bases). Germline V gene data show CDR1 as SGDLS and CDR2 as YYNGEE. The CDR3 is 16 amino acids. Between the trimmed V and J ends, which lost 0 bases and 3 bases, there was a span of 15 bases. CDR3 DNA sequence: TGTGCCAGCAGCGTAGTAAGGGGCGGAGGGGACACTGAAGCTTTCTTT. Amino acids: CASSVVRGGGDTEAFF.

CDR3 nucleotides: TGTGCCAGCAGCAACGACAGGGGGCGCGGGCACACCGGGGAGCTGTTTTTT. Protein: CASSNDRGRGHTGELFF. This chain joins TRBV21-1 and TRBJ2-2; the table gives TRBD1 as D, unverified against the DNA. TRBV21-1 is a documented pseudogene. The CDR3 spans 17 residues.

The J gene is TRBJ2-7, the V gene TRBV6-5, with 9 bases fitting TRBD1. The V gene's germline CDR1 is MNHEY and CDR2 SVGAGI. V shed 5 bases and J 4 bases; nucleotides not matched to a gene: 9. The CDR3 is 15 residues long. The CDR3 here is CASSSPGTGSYEQYF. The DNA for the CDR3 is TGTGCCAGCAGTAGCCCAGGGACAGGGAGTTACGAGCAGTACTTC.

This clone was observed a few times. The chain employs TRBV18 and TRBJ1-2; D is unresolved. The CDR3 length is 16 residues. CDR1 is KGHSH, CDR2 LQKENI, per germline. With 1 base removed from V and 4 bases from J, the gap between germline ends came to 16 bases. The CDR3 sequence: CASSPQSYLPLYGYTF. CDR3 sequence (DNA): TGTGCCAGCTCACCACAGTCCTACCTTCCACTCTATGGCTACACCTTC. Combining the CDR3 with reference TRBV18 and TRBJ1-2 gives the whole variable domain NAGVMQNPRHLVRRRGQEARLRCSPMKGHSHVYWYRQLPEEGLKFMVYLQKENIIDESGMPKERFSAEFPKEGPSILRIQQVVRGDSAAYFCASSPQSYLPLYGYTFGSGTRLTVV.

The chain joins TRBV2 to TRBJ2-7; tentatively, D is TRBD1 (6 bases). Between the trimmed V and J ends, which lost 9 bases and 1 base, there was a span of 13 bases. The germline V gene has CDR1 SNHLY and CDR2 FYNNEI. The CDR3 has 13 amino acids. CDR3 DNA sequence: TGTGCCAGTAGCAGGACAGAGTCCTACGAGCAGTACTTC. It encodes CASSRTESYEQYF.

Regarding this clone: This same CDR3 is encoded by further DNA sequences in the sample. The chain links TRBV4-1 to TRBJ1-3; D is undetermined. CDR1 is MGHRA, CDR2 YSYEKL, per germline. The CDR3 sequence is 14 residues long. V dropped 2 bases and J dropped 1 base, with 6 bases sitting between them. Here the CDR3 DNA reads TGCGCCAGCAGCCAAAGAGAATCTGGAAACACCATATATTTT. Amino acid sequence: CASSQRESGNTIYF.

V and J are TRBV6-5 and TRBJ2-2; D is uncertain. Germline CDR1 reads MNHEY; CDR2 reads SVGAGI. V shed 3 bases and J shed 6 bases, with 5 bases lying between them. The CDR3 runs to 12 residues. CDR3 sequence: CASSYLPGELFF. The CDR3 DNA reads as TGTGCCAGCAGTTATCTCCCCGGGGAGCTGTTTTTT.

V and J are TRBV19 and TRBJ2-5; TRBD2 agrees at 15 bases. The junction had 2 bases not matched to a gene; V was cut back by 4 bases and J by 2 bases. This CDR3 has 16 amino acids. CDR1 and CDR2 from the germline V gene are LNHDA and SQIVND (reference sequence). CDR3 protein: CASSNGLAGGQETQYF. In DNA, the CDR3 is TGTGCCAGTAGTAACGGACTAGCGGGGGGGCAAGAGACCCAGTACTTC.

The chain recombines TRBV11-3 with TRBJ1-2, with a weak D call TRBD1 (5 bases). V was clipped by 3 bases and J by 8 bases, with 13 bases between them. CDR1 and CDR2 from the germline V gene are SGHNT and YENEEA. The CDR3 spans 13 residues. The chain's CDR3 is CASSFGAGKGYTF. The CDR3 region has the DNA TGTGCCAGCAGCTTTGGCGCAGGGAAAGGCTACACCTTC.

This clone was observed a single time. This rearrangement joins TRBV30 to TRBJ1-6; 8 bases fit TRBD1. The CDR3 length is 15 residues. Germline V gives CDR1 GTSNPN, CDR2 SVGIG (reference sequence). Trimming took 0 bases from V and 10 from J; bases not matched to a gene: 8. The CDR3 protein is CAWSVGPGGFSPLHF. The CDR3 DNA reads TGTGCCTGGAGTGTTGGGCCAGGGGGCTTCTCACCCCTCCACTTT.

DNA of the CDR3: TGTGCCAGCAGGATGGACAGGGAAAAGACCCAGTACTTC. Residues: CASRMDREKTQYF. The chain employs TRBV2 and TRBJ2-5; 8 nucleotides agree with TRBD1. The CDR3 spans 13 residues. Unmatched junction bases numbered 6, after V lost 6 bases and J lost 6 bases. Germline CDR1 is SNHLY and CDR2 is FYNNEI.

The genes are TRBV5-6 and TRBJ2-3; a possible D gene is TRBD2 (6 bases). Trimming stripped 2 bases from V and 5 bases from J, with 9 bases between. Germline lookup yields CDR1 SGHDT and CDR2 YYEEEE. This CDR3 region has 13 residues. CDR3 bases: TGTGCCAGCAGCTTAATGCGGGGAGATACGCAGTATTTT. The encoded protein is CASSLMRGDTQYF.

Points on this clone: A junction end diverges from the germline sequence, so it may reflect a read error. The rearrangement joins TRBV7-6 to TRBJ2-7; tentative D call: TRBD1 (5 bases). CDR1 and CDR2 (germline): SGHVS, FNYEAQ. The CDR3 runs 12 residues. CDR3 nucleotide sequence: TGTGCCAGCAGCTCCACTGAGGCAGGGTGGAACTTC. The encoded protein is CASSSTEAGWNF.

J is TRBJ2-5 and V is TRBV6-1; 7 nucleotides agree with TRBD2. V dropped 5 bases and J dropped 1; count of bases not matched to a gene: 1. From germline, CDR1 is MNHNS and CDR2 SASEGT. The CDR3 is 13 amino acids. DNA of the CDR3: TGTGCCAGCAGTCCTAGCGGCCAAGAGACCCAGTACTTC. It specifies CASSPSGQETQYF.

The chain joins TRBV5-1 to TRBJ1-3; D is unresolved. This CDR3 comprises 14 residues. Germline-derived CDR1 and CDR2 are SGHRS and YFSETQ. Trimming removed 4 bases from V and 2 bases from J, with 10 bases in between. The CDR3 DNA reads TGCGCCAGCAGCCCGGCCGCGGCTGGAAACACCATATATTTT. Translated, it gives CASSPAAAGNTIYF.